Presented here are 9 T cell receptor beta chains from one specimen sequenced in a study of shared clonotypes between healthy human individuals. The protocol was immunoSEQ multiplex PCR, while the TCRdb copy is restricted to in-frame clones and leaves out a portion. The table lists nearly 750,000 clones, around 77% of them singletons. Specimen: memory CD4+ T cells sorted from blood. Subset in this sample: CD45RA-negative fraction. The source of these receptors is a woman in her twenties or thirties in good health.

This clone appeared once. V is TRBV5-4 and J is TRBJ2-3, with 8 bases matching TRBD2. Germline V gene lookup returns CDR1 SGHNT and CDR2 YYREEE (reference sequence). V was clipped by 7 bases and J by 1 base; unmatched bases: 14. The CDR3 is made up of 17 amino acids. CDR3 sequence reads: CASGLGGLAGGTDTQYF. CDR3 bases: TGTGCCAGCGGTCTGGGGGGTCTAGCGGGTGGCACAGATACGCAGTATTTT.

Here the CDR3 reads CASSLHQTSGTGNEQFF. CDR3 nucleotide sequence: TGCGCCAGCAGCCTGCATCAGACTAGCGGGACGGGGAATGAGCAGTTCTTC. V usage is TRBV5-1 and J usage is TRBJ2-1, with TRBD2 matching over 11 bases. Germline V lookup: CDR1 SGHRS, CDR2 YFSETQ. The CDR3 runs 17 residues. V shed 4 bases and J 7 bases; nucleotides not matched to a gene: 13.

The V and J genes are TRBV7-2 and TRBJ2-5; possible D gene TRBD2, 5 bases. Trimming removed 5 bases from V and 3 bases from J, with 13 bases in between. Germline V gene data show CDR1 as SGHTA and CDR2 as FQGNSA. This CDR3 contains 14 residues. CDR3 DNA: TGTGCCAGCAGCCTAGGACTTTCGGAAGAGACCCAGTACTTC. It codes for CASSLGLSEETQYF.

In its sample, this clone was seen a few times. V is TRBV7-6 and J is TRBJ1-1; no definite D call. This CDR3 spans 15 amino acids. Germline CDR1 is SGHVS and CDR2 is FNYEAQ. V lost 1 base to trimming and J lost 1 base, with 10 bases between them. CDR3 sequence (DNA): TGTGCCAGCAGCTTAGTGTTGGGATCGAACACTGAAGCTTTCTTT. This codes for CASSLVLGSNTEAFF.

The chain links TRBV10-3 to TRBJ2-7; 7 bases match TRBD2. V shed 5 bases, J shed 4 bases, and the junction held 2 bases outside the gene matches. Germline values: CDR1 ENHRY, CDR2 SYGVKD. This CDR3 region has 12 residues. CDR3 amino acids: CAISSSGYEQYF. CDR3 nucleotides: TGTGCCATCAGTTCTAGCGGTTACGAGCAGTACTTC.

V gene TRBV28 combines with J gene TRBJ1-5; 10 bases fit TRBD1. Germline V gene lookup returns CDR1 MDHEN and CDR2 SYDVKM. The CDR3 extends over 17 amino acids. V lost 5 bases to trimming and J lost 3 bases; unmatched junction nucleotides: 10. The CDR3 sequence is CASSNDGGQGNNQPQHF. CDR3 coding DNA: TGTGCCAGCAGTAATGACGGGGGACAGGGGAACAATCAGCCCCAGCATTTT.

Comments on this clone: This sequence may be a read error, since a much larger clone differs from it by one base. This chain links TRBV6-4 with TRBJ2-3, with D tentatively TRBD2 (5 bases). CDR3 size: 15 residues. The germline gives CDR1 MRHNA, CDR2 SNTAGT. V was clipped by 5 bases and J by 1 base, with 13 bases between them. DNA of the CDR3: TGTGCCAGCAGTAACGGCCGGGGAGGCACAGATACGCAGTATTTT. As protein: CASSNGRGGTDTQYF.

The gene calls are TRBV2 and TRBJ2-1, with TRBD2 matching over 10 bases. Germline CDR1 reads SNHLY; CDR2 reads FYNNEI. This CDR3 has 15 residues. Losses at the gene ends were 8 bases for V and 5 bases for J; bases not matched to a gene: 9. CDR3 coding DNA: TGTGCCAGCTCCTACGTCACTAGCGGGAACAATGAGCAGTTCTTC. The encoded protein is CASSYVTSGNNEQFF.

V and J are TRBV2 and TRBJ2-1; tentative D call: TRBD2 (5 bases). CDR1 and CDR2 (germline): SNHLY, FYNNEI. Trimming took off 1 base at V and 9 bases at J, with 13 bases between the two ends. The CDR3 has 14 amino acids. The CDR3 nucleotides read TGTGCCAGCAGTGAAGAGTTGGGAGTTTCTGAGCAGTTCTTC. Encoded protein: CASSEELGVSEQFF.